Listed here are 8 T cell receptor beta chains from one sample, sequenced in a study of long-term antiretroviral therapy in people with HIV. It was version v3.0 of the immunoSEQ assay that was run at survey level. The data were produced by immunoSEQ multiplex PCR, yet TCRdb's version contains in-frame clones alone and is incomplete. The data show tens of thousands of clones, 95% seen once. Material: unsorted PBMCs, obtained 5.3 years after starting antiretroviral therapy. The receptors shown here come from a man aged 50-60 years with HIV.

This clone has a single count. The rearrangement links TRBV13 to TRBJ2-2; TRBD2 aligns across 15 bases. Unmatched junction bases numbered 4, after V lost 4 bases and J lost 1 base. The germline V gene encodes CDR1 PRHDT and CDR2 FYEKMQ (reference sequence). The CDR3 runs 18 residues. The CDR3, as DNA: TGTGCCAGCAGCTGGGGACTAGCGGGGGGACGGAACACCGGGGAGCTGTTTTTT. It encodes CASSWGLAGGRNTGELFF.

The chain couples TRBV6-1 to TRBJ2-7; TRBD1 is a possible D gene (6 bases). This CDR3 spans 15 amino acids. Looked up from germline, CDR1 is MNHNS and CDR2 is SASEGT. The V gene lost 7 bases and the J gene lost 3 bases, with 19 bases spanning the gap. CDR3 sequence reads: CASTPQGQGIYEQYF. In DNA, the CDR3 is TGTGCCAGCACCCCACAGGGCCAGGGCATCTACGAGCAGTACTTC.

The V call is TRBV7-9, the J call TRBJ2-1, with 8 bases fitting TRBD2. Germline-derived CDR1 and CDR2 are SEHNR and FQNEAQ (reference sequence). V lost 5 bases, J lost 6 bases, and 3 bases stayed unmatched. The CDR3 extends over 13 amino acids. CDR3 residues: CASSVLAGNEQFF. DNA for the CDR3: TGTGCCAGCAGCGTCCTAGCGGGCAATGAGCAGTTCTTC.

V and J are TRBV5-1 and TRBJ2-7; 7 bases line up with TRBD1. The CDR3 has 15 residues. In germline, CDR1 is SGHRS, CDR2 YFSETQ. V dropped 0 bases and J dropped 2; count of bases not matched to a gene: 5. The CDR3 region is CASSLGHQGAYEQYF. CDR3 nucleotides: TGCGCCAGCAGCTTGGGGCACCAGGGGGCCTACGAGCAGTACTTC.

V and J are TRBV11-3 and TRBJ2-3; no reliable D call. Trimming cost V 5 bases and J 1 base, with 10 bases left between them. The length of the CDR3 is 14 residues. CDR1 is SGHNT and CDR2 is YENEEA in the germline V gene. The CDR3, as DNA: TGTGCCAGCAGCCCCCGGCAGGGCACAGATACGCAGTATTTT. It translates to CASSPRQGTDTQYF.

This rearrangement joins TRBV6-5 to TRBJ2-7, with D possibly matching TRBD2 (6 bases). Deletions cut 2 bases from V and 2 bases from J, with 10 bases between. Germline V gene sequence: CDR1 MNHEY, CDR2 SVGAGI. This CDR3 is built from 14 residues. CDR3 in amino acids: CASSYAVAAYEQYF. The CDR3 DNA sequence: TGTGCCAGCAGTTACGCGGTAGCGGCCTACGAGCAGTACTTC.

Only one count was recorded for this clone. V is TRBV7-6 and J is TRBJ2-4; TRBD2 agrees at 9 bases. In germline, CDR1 is SGHVS, CDR2 FNYEAQ. V lost 2 bases, J lost 8 bases, and 16 bases stayed unmatched. The CDR3 spans 18 residues. CDR3 DNA: TGTGCCAGCAGCTTAATGGCGGGGGGGCCATTAACGGGTGACATTCAGTACTTC. Encoded protein: CASSLMAGGPLTGDIQYF.

The chain employs TRBV7-9 and TRBJ1-2; D uncertain. The germline gives CDR1 SEHNR, CDR2 FQNEAQ (reference sequence). The germline V and J ends were trimmed by 5 bases and 2 bases, with 15 bases remaining between them. The CDR3 contains 15 residues. The CDR3 region is CASSVTGSLNYGYTF. CDR3 nucleotides: TGTGCCAGCAGCGTTACCGGGAGCCTAAACTATGGCTACACCTTC.